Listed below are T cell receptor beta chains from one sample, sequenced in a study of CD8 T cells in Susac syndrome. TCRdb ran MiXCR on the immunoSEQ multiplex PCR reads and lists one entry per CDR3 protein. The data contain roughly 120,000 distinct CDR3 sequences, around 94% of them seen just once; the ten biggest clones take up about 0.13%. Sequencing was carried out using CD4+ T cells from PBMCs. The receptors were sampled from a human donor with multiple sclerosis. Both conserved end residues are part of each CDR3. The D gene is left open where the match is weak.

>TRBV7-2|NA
CASSLFGTKLYF
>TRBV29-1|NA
CSVLQDGYTF
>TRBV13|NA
CASSGTEAGSYEQYF
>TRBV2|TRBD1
CASSNGQGNTEAFF
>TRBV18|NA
CASSDYPTANQPQHF
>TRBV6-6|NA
CASRSGPTTEAFF
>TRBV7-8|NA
CASSSGTHYEQYF
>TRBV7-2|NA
CASENYSGNTIYF
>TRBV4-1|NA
CASSQDVSVVYEQYF
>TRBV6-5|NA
CASRRDTGPLHF
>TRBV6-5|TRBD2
CASSFSPQAAGGLYEQYF
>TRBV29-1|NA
CSVGGFTEAFF
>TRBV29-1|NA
CSVVAVSYEQYF
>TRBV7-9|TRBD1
CASTTGQLNTEAFF
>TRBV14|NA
CASSPGSYNSPLHF
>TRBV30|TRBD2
CACHTSVRTDTQYF
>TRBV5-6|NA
CASNIIGVAGANVLTF
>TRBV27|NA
CASSFGDLAEPQHF
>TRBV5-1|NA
CASSSLTGSQTYNEQFF
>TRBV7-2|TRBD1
CASSQDDRGNGYTF
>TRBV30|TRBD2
CAWSPGGETQYF
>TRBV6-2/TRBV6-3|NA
CASSYSARGAYGYTF
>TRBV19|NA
CASSIRYSNHPQHF
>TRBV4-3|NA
CASSQQTVNTEAFF
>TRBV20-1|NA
CIGNQGNGYTF
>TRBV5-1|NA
CASSLVAGTQETQYF
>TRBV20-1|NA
CSARQGQSNTGELFF
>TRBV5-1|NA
CASRPQGSENTEAFF
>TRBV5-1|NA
CASSLHPRAYNEQFF